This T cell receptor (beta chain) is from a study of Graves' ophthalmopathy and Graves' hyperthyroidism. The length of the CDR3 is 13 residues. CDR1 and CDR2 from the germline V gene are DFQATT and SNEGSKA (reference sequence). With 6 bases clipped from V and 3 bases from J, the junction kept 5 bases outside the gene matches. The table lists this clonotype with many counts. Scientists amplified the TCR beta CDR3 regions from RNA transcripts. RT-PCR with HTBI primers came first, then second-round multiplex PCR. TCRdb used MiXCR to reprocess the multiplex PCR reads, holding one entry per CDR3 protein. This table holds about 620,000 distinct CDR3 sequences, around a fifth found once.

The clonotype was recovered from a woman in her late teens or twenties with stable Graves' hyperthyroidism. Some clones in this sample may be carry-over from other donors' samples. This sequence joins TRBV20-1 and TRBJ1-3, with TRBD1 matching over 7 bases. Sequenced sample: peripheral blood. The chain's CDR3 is CSARTGFGNTIYF. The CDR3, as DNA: TGCAGTGCCCGGACAGGATTTGGAAACACCATATATTTT.